This entry describes one T cell receptor beta chain. The sample originates from a study of cytotoxic CD8 clonotypes in ibrutinib-treated CLL. Method: immunoSEQ multiplex PCR; TCRdb's copy keeps in-frame clones and lacks some. The sample lists tens of thousands of clones, 90% occurring once. Deletions cut 5 bases from V and 1 base from J, with 11 bases between. The CDR3 length is 13 residues. CDR1 GTSNPN and CDR2 SVGIG come from the germline V gene (reference sequence). This sequence originates from a human donor with chronic lymphocytic leukemia. The rearrangement uses TRBV30 and TRBJ1-1, with D tentatively TRBD1 (6 bases). Sequenced material: PBMCs, taken after 12 months of ibrutinib treatment. CDR3 DNA: TGTGCCTGGGTGGGGACACCGAACACTGAAGCTTTCTTT. Translated, it gives CAWVGTPNTEAFF.